This T cell receptor (beta chain) was found in a study of blood T cell repertoires in COVID-19. Study overall: Italy, Spain and the United States were the sources of the convalescent and acute COVID-19 samples. The cDNA or gDNA used as material had been derived from T cells, B-cell-depleted T cells, or PBMCs.

In the original workflow: Estimates of nucleated cell counts were drawn from the amplification of reference gene primers. This table comes from immunoSEQ multiplex PCR, and its TCRdb copy is limited to in-frame clones, with some not included. V and J calls and clone size are as listed in that table; D and trimming were resolved from the DNA. The sample lists over 55,000 clones, about 87% seen once, with 4% to 5.5% in the top ten. The V gene lost 3 bases and the J gene lost 3 bases, with 6 bases spanning the gap. CDR1 is SEHNR, CDR2 FQNEAQ, per germline (reference sequence). The CDR3 is made up of 13 amino acids.

The sequenced material came from peripheral blood. This clonotype originated in a man in his forties or fifties with active COVID-19. The V call is TRBV7-9, the J call TRBJ2-1; D is possibly TRBD1 (6 bases). The CDR3 spells CASSLDSYNEQFF. The CDR3 DNA is TGTGCCAGCAGCTTGGACAGCTACAATGAGCAGTTCTTC.